This T cell receptor beta chain came from a study of T cell responses to AZD1222 COVID-19 vaccine. Whole-study context: Some second doses came at about 4 weeks and others at about 12 weeks; these were pooled.

CDR1 SGHDN and CDR2 FVKESK come from the germline V gene. The V gene end was trimmed by 2 bases and the J gene end by 0 bases; junction bases not matched to a gene: 2. CDR3 length: 15 residues. Study-level findings and limits: Targets within unmutated variant regions were reportedly found for nearly half of spike-specific TCRs. In a largely white British group with more females than males, clonal diversity was possibly underestimated. Receipt of two AZD1222 doses was followed by a rise in Spike-specific TCR breadth and depth.

Comment on this clone: No antigen is known for it.

TCRdb's copy holds only in-frame clones and misses some; the assay was immunoSEQ multiplex PCR. The sample contains more than 100,000 clones, roughly 92% of which appear only once. The clonotype was recovered from an adult in good health. The sample here was peripheral blood, taken on day 0 of AZD1222 vaccination. The chain combines TRBV14 with TRBJ1-1; 8 bases fit TRBD1. DNA of the CDR3: TGTGCCAGCAGCCAACAGGGGGCAATGAACACTGAAGCTTTCTTT. It translates to CASSQQGAMNTEAFF.